This T cell receptor delta chain emerged from a study of γδ T cells in repeated Plasmodium falciparum infection. In the study overall: Each infection was followed by sampling at 21 days, plus baseline and some pre-infection draws. Malian repertoires were sampled cross-sectionally without transmission and longitudinally through febrile malaria. Study results and limitations: One small rural Malian village, predominantly a single ethnic group, supplied the cohort.

The CDR3 extends over 22 amino acids. The germline gives CDR1 TSWWSYY, CDR2 QGS. Trimming cost V 4 bases and J 1 base; bases outside gene matches: 22. A word on this clone: Its antigen is undetermined.

Vgamma9/Vdelta2+ and Vdelta2-negative gammadelta T cells were flow-sorted from PBMC for bulk sequencing. Sequencing covered both gamma and delta TCR chains per sample. TCRdb reanalysed the multiplex PCR reads via CATT. The data show about 93,000 delta-chain clones, 0.98% seen once. Source material: gamma-delta T cells from blood. The V gene is TRDV1, the J gene TRDJ1; TRDD3 matches 12 bases. Here the J gene was assigned by germline matching of the DNA, as TCRdb has none. This receptor was obtained from a pool of human donors (malaria-infected and uninfected, not separated). The DNA of the CDR3 is TGTGCTCTTGGGGCCCCTTCCTACGTATCCCTACTGGGGGATACCCTCACCGATAAACTCATCTTT. This encodes CALGAPSYVSLLGDTLTDKLIF.